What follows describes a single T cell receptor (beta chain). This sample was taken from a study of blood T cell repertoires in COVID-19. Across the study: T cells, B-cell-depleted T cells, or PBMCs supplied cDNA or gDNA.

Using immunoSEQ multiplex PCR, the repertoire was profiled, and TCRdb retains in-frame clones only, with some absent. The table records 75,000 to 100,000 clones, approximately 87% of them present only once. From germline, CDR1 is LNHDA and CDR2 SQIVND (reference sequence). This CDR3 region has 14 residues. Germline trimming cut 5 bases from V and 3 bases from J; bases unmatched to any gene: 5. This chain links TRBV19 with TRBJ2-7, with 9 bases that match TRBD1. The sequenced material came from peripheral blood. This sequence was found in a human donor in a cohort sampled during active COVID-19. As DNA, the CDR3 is TGTGCCAGTAGTCCCGGGACAGGGCTCTACGAGCAGTACTTC. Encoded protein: CASSPGTGLYEQYF.